A selection of T cell receptor beta chains follows, all from one sample in a study of blood T cell repertoires in COVID-19. Some clones are missing from TCRdb's copy, which holds only in-frame ones; the method was immunoSEQ multiplex PCR. The repertoire includes fewer than 250,000 clones, around 87% of them detected once, and over 12% sits in the top ten. The sequenced sample was PBMCs or T cells enriched from blood (not recorded which). The receptors here all came from a man aged 25 to 45 who had been exposed to COVID-19. Both conserved end residues are part of each CDR3. D genes are given only for firm matches. Clone size is shown for a subset of rows, as once, few, many or a class of expanded clone.

clone size: .
CDR3 length: 16
D gene: .
J gene: TRBJ1-3
V gene: TRBV3-1/TRBV3-2
CDR3 DNA: TGTGCCAGCAGCCACCCCGGGGGGAGCTCTGGAAACACCATATATTTT
CDR3 protein: CASSHPGGSSGNTIYF

clone size: .
CDR3 length: 15
D gene: TRBD2
J gene: TRBJ2-1
V gene: TRBV7-3
CDR3 DNA: TGTGCCAGCAGCTCCCTAGCGGGGGGGCTGAGTGAGCAGTTCTTC
CDR3 protein: CASSSLAGGLSEQFF

clone size: .
CDR3 length: 14
D gene: .
J gene: TRBJ1-5
V gene: TRBV5-6
CDR3 DNA: TGTGCCAGCAGCTTTTCAGGGCGGGGAGGGCCCCAGCATTTT
CDR3 protein: CASSFSGRGGPQHF

clone size: .
CDR3 length: 16
D gene: .
J gene: TRBJ1-5
V gene: TRBV5-6
CDR3 DNA: TGTGCCAGCAGCTTGTACGCGGGACTTCCCGGGGGGTCCCAGCATTTT
CDR3 protein: CASSLYAGLPGGSQHF

clone size: .
CDR3 length: 14
D gene: .
J gene: TRBJ2-3
V gene: TRBV5-6
CDR3 DNA: TGTGCCAGCAGCCGACTAGTTTCGACAGATACGCAGTATTTT
CDR3 protein: CASSRLVSTDTQYF

clone size: .
CDR3 length: 13
D gene: .
J gene: TRBJ1-1
V gene: TRBV9
CDR3 DNA: TGTGCCAGCGCGGACGGGATGAACACTGAAGCTTTCTTT
CDR3 protein: CASADGMNTEAFF

clone size: .
CDR3 length: 15
D gene: .
J gene: TRBJ2-5
V gene: TRBV5-1
CDR3 DNA: TGCGCCAGCAGCGCCTCACAGGGGAGGAAAGAGACCCAGTACTTC
CDR3 protein: CASSASQGRKETQYF

clone size: .
CDR3 length: 17
D gene: TRBD1
J gene: TRBJ1-6
V gene: TRBV4-1
CDR3 DNA: TGCGCCAGCAGCCAAGTTGGGACAGGGGTCAATAATTCACCCCTCCACTTT
CDR3 protein: CASSQVGTGVNNSPLHF

clone size: .
CDR3 length: 14
D gene: .
J gene: TRBJ1-2
V gene: TRBV30
CDR3 DNA: TGTGCCTGGAGCGTGGGGGGCGGGAGCTATGGCTACACCTTC
CDR3 protein: CAWSVGGGSYGYTF

clone size: .
CDR3 length: 14
D gene: .
J gene: TRBJ1-5
V gene: TRBV19
CDR3 DNA: TGTGCCAGTAGTTTTTCTGCGAGATCTCAGCCCCAGCATTTT
CDR3 protein: CASSFSARSQPQHF

clone size: few
CDR3 length: 14
D gene: .
J gene: TRBJ1-1
V gene: TRBV18
CDR3 DNA: TGTGCCAGCTCACCGGGACTTCCTAACACTGAAGCTTTCTTT
CDR3 protein: CASSPGLPNTEAFF

clone size: .
CDR3 length: 13
D gene: TRBD1
J gene: TRBJ2-1
V gene: TRBV27
CDR3 DNA: TGTGCCAGCAGGACAGGGCCATTAGGGGGGCAGTTCTTC
CDR3 protein: CASRTGPLGGQFF

clone size: .
CDR3 length: 13
D gene: .
J gene: TRBJ2-7
V gene: TRBV7-2
CDR3 DNA: TGTGCCAGCAGCTTAGGCGTTTCTTACGAGCAGTACTTC
CDR3 protein: CASSLGVSYEQYF

clone size: .
CDR3 length: 11
D gene: .
J gene: TRBJ2-1
V gene: TRBV3-1/TRBV3-2
CDR3 DNA: TGTGCCAGCAGCCAAGGACTCGAGCAGTTCTTC
CDR3 protein: CASSQGLEQFF

clone size: .
CDR3 length: 14
D gene: .
J gene: TRBJ2-5
V gene: TRBV11-2
CDR3 DNA: .
CDR3 protein: CASSTSGGAGTQYF

clone size: .
CDR3 length: 15
D gene: .
J gene: TRBJ1-3
V gene: TRBV5-1
CDR3 DNA: TGCGCCAGCAGCTTGGACGGGGGCTCTGGAAACACCATATATTTT
CDR3 protein: CASSLDGGSGNTIYF

clone size: .
CDR3 length: 13
D gene: .
J gene: TRBJ2-3
V gene: TRBV6-5
CDR3 DNA: TGTGCCAGCATGGCCAGAAGCACAGATACGCAGTATTTT
CDR3 protein: CASMARSTDTQYF

clone size: few
CDR3 length: 14
D gene: .
J gene: TRBJ1-5
V gene: TRBV4-1
CDR3 DNA: TGCGCCAGCAGCCAAAGCGATAGCAATCAGCCCCAGCATTTT
CDR3 protein: CASSQSDSNQPQHF

clone size: .
CDR3 length: 15
D gene: .
J gene: TRBJ1-3
V gene: TRBV6-5
CDR3 DNA: TGTGCCAGCACCGCAGACTACCTGTTCCGAAACACCATATATTTT
CDR3 protein: CASTADYLFRNTIYF

clone size: .
CDR3 length: 16
D gene: TRBD1
J gene: TRBJ1-2
V gene: TRBV29-1
CDR3 DNA: TGCAGCGCCCATGCCGGGACAGGGGGCCATAACTATGGCTACACCTTC
CDR3 protein: CSAHAGTGGHNYGYTF

clone size: .
CDR3 length: 15
D gene: .
J gene: TRBJ1-1
V gene: TRBV24-1
CDR3 DNA: TGTGCCATAGCCGGAGCCGGACAGAGGGATACTGAAGCTTTCTTT
CDR3 protein: CAIAGAGQRDTEAFF

clone size: .
CDR3 length: 13
D gene: TRBD1
J gene: TRBJ1-1
V gene: TRBV5-4
CDR3 DNA: TGTGCCAGCAGCTTGGAACCGGGACAGGAAGCTTTCTTT
CDR3 protein: CASSLEPGQEAFF

clone size: .
CDR3 length: 14
D gene: .
J gene: TRBJ2-7
V gene: TRBV6-5
CDR3 DNA: TGTGCCAGCAGTTATGGGGGGGCGTCCTACGAGCAGTACTTC
CDR3 protein: CASSYGGASYEQYF

clone size: .
CDR3 length: 15
D gene: .
J gene: TRBJ1-5
V gene: TRBV4-1
CDR3 DNA: TGCGCCAGCAGCCAATCTGGCGGGTACATGGAGCCCCAGCATTTT
CDR3 protein: CASSQSGGYMEPQHF

clone size: .
CDR3 length: 16
D gene: TRBD2
J gene: TRBJ2-5
V gene: TRBV11-1
CDR3 DNA: TGTGCCAGCAGCCCGAGGACTAGCGGGGGGAAAGAGACCCAGTACTTC
CDR3 protein: CASSPRTSGGKETQYF

clone size: .
CDR3 length: 14
D gene: TRBD1
J gene: TRBJ1-5
V gene: TRBV18
CDR3 DNA: TGTGCCAGCTCATCACGACAGGGCGGTCAGCCCCAGCATTTT
CDR3 protein: CASSSRQGGQPQHF

clone size: .
CDR3 length: 15
D gene: .
J gene: TRBJ1-2
V gene: TRBV11-1
CDR3 DNA: TGTGCCAGCAGCCGCGAGGTAGACAGCTTCTATGGCTACACCTTC
CDR3 protein: CASSREVDSFYGYTF

clone size: .
CDR3 length: 12
D gene: .
J gene: TRBJ2-3
V gene: TRBV12-5
CDR3 DNA: TGTGCTAGTGCCCTACTCAGGGATACGCAGTATTTT
CDR3 protein: CASALLRDTQYF

clone size: .
CDR3 length: 14
D gene: TRBD1
J gene: TRBJ1-1
V gene: TRBV5-1
CDR3 DNA: TGCGCCAGCAGCTTGGGCACAGGGGTACCTGAAGCTTTCTTT
CDR3 protein: CASSLGTGVPEAFF

clone size: .
CDR3 length: 17
D gene: TRBD1
J gene: TRBJ1-2
V gene: TRBV5-1
CDR3 DNA: TGCGCCAGCAGCTTGGAAGCCTCAGGGGGCGCGGGCTATGGCTACACCTTC
CDR3 protein: CASSLEASGGAGYGYTF

clone size: .
CDR3 length: 15
D gene: TRBD1
J gene: TRBJ2-5
V gene: TRBV4-1
CDR3 DNA: TGCGCCAGCAGCCAAGAAGACAGGGTTATAGAGACCCAGTACTTC
CDR3 protein: CASSQEDRVIETQYF

clone size: .
CDR3 length: 12
D gene: .
J gene: TRBJ1-4
V gene: TRBV7-9
CDR3 DNA: TGTGCCAGCAGCCAGGGTTTCGGGCTCTTGCTTTTT
CDR3 protein: CASSQGFGLLLF

clone size: .
CDR3 length: 12
D gene: .
J gene: TRBJ2-7
V gene: TRBV12-3/TRBV12-4
CDR3 DNA: TGTGCCAGCAGTTTGGGGCTCTCCGAGCAGTACTTC
CDR3 protein: CASSLGLSEQYF

clone size: .
CDR3 length: 15
D gene: TRBD1
J gene: TRBJ2-1
V gene: TRBV28
CDR3 DNA: TGTGCCAGCAGTTTAGGGACAGGCTCCTACAATGAGCAGTTCTTC
CDR3 protein: CASSLGTGSYNEQFF

clone size: .
CDR3 length: 16
D gene: TRBD2
J gene: TRBJ2-5
V gene: TRBV4-1
CDR3 DNA: TGCGCCAGCAGCCAAGAGGGGGGGGACGCAGGGGAGACCCAGTACTTC
CDR3 protein: CASSQEGGDAGETQYF

clone size: .
CDR3 length: 16
D gene: .
J gene: TRBJ1-1
V gene: TRBV4-1
CDR3 DNA: TGCGCCAGCAGCCAAGCTATAGATTATATGAACACTGAAGCTTTCTTT
CDR3 protein: CASSQAIDYMNTEAFF

clone size: .
CDR3 length: 16
D gene: .
J gene: TRBJ2-2
V gene: TRBV7-3
CDR3 DNA: TGTGCCAGCAGCTTAGGCCAGGCCTCGGGGACCGGGGAGCTGTTTTTT
CDR3 protein: CASSLGQASGTGELFF

clone size: .
CDR3 length: 17
D gene: TRBD2
J gene: TRBJ2-3
V gene: TRBV9
CDR3 DNA: TGTGCCAGCAGCGTAGGTCGGACTAGCGGAAGCACAGATACGCAGTATTTT
CDR3 protein: CASSVGRTSGSTDTQYF

clone size: .
CDR3 length: 16
D gene: TRBD1
J gene: TRBJ1-1
V gene: TRBV27
CDR3 DNA: TGTGCCAGCAGTTGGAGATTACAGGGGGCGGACACTGAAGCTTTCTTT
CDR3 protein: CASSWRLQGADTEAFF

clone size: .
CDR3 length: 16
D gene: .
J gene: TRBJ2-1
V gene: TRBV4-2
CDR3 DNA: TGTGCCAGCAGCCAAGAGGTACAGACCTTCTACAATGAGCAGTTCTTC
CDR3 protein: CASSQEVQTFYNEQFF

clone size: .
CDR3 length: 14
D gene: TRBD1
J gene: TRBJ1-1
V gene: TRBV30
CDR3 DNA: TGTGCCTGGACCGGGCACCCAGGGGGCACTGAAGCTTTCTTT
CDR3 protein: CAWTGHPGGTEAFF

clone size: .
CDR3 length: 12
D gene: TRBD2
J gene: TRBJ2-5
V gene: TRBV2
CDR3 DNA: TGTGCCAGCAGTTTCGGGGGGGAGACCCAGTACTTC
CDR3 protein: CASSFGGETQYF

clone size: .
CDR3 length: 15
D gene: TRBD2
J gene: TRBJ2-2
V gene: TRBV30
CDR3 DNA: TGTGCCTGGGGTAGGGGACTAGCGGGCTACGGGGAGCTGTTTTTT
CDR3 protein: CAWGRGLAGYGELFF

clone size: .
CDR3 length: 14
D gene: TRBD2
J gene: TRBJ2-7
V gene: TRBV20-1
CDR3 DNA: TGCAGTGCTAGTTCCAGCGGGGCCTCCTACGAGCAGTACTTC
CDR3 protein: CSASSSGASYEQYF